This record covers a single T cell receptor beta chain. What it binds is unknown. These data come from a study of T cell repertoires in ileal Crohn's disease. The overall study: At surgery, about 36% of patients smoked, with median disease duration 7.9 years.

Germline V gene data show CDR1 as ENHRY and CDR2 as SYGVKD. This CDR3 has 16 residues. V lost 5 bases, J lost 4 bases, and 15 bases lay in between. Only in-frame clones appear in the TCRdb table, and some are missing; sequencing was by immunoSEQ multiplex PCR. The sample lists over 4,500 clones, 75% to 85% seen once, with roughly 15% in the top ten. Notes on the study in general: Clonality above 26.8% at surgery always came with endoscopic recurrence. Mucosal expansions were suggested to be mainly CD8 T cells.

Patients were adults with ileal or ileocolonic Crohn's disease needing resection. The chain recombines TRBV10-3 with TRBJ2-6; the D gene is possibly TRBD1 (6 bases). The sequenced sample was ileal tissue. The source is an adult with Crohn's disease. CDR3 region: CAISKEQGPGANVLTF. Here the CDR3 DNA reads TGTGCCATCAGTAAAGAACAGGGTCCCGGGGCCAACGTCCTGACTTTC.